This paragraph reports one TCR beta chain. RNA transcripts provided the source from which TCR beta CDR3 regions were amplified. During a first-round RT-PCR of the TCR CDR3, the HTBI primer set was used. TCRdb re-called the multiplex PCR reads through MiXCR, storing one row per CDR3 protein. The sample holds about 300,000 distinct CDR3 sequences, roughly a fifth seen once. This entry comes from a study of T cells in Graves' hyperthyroidism and ophthalmopathy. The CDR3 spans 15 residues. Germline V gene sequence: CDR1 SGDLS, CDR2 YYNGEE. Between the trimmed V and J ends, which lost 0 bases and 2 bases, there was a span of 12 bases.

This rearrangement joins TRBV9 to TRBJ2-7; no clear D. Sequenced: blood. The origin of this receptor is a man aged 50 or older with Graves' ophthalmopathy. The CDR3 DNA reads as TGTGCCAGCAGCGTAGGACCCGTTTTACCCTACGAGCAGTACTTC. It translates to CASSVGPVLPYEQYF.